Below, 17 T cell receptor beta chains from the same sample are listed, as sequenced in a study of T-cell memory formation after mild COVID-19. Via MiXCR, TCRdb re-called the 5' RACE reads, giving one row per CDR3 protein. The repertoire consists of fewer than 60,000 distinct CDR3 sequences, with around 12% occurring once and the leading ten covering roughly 22%. The sequenced sample consisted of PBMCs or a T cell subset sorted from them (not recorded which). The receptors were gathered from a man younger than 35 who had mild COVID-19 (a few samples of this study predate the infection). Cell type and time point are not known.

This clonotype was seen more than once but under ten times. The J gene is TRBJ1-2, the V gene TRBV9; the D is unclear. V was pared by 6 bases and J by 3 bases, with 15 bases between. Germline values: CDR1 SGDLS, CDR2 YYNGEE. This CDR3 spans 14 amino acids. In DNA, the CDR3 is TGTGCCAGCACCATGGGGTTAGGGTACTATGGCTACACCTTC. Translation gives CASTMGLGYYGYTF.

The gene calls are TRBV20-1 and TRBJ2-1; the D is unclear. The V and J ends lost 3 bases and 7 bases respectively, with 13 bases between them. The CDR3 is 13 residues long. Germline loops: CDR1 DFQATT, CDR2 SNEGSKA (reference sequence). The CDR3 reads CSASLPRWNEQFF. The CDR3 DNA reads TGCAGTGCTAGTCTTCCTCGGTGGAATGAGCAGTTCTTC.

V gene TRBV3-1 combines with J gene TRBJ1-2; D is unclear. The CDR3 extends over 18 amino acids. The V end was cut by 1 base, the J end by 0 bases, with 18 bases between. Germline V gene lookup returns CDR1 LGHDT and CDR2 YNNKEL (reference sequence). The CDR3 DNA reads as TGTGCCAGCAGCCAAGTATTCTCCTATACTAGACCTAACTATGGCTACACCTTC. This translates into CASSQVFSYTRPNYGYTF. The whole variable domain, remainder taken from reference TRBV3-1 and TRBJ1-2, is DTAVSQTPKYLVTQMGNDKSIKCEQNLGHDTMYWYKQDSKKFLKIMFSYNNKELIINETVPNRFSPKSPDKAHLNLHINSLELGDSAVYFCASSQVFSYTRPNYGYTFGSGTRLTVV.

There are many counts of this clonotype. The genes are TRBV5-1 and TRBJ1-1, with D tentatively TRBD1 (5 bases). Germline lookup yields CDR1 SGHRS and CDR2 YFSETQ. Trimming pared 4 bases from V and 1 base from J, leaving 8 bases between. The length of the CDR3 is 13 residues. The CDR3 here is CASSRQGNTEAFF. The CDR3 DNA is TGCGCCAGCAGCCGTCAGGGGAACACTGAAGCTTTCTTT.

Comments on this clonotype: Being one base from a much bigger clone, this may be a read error. The chain uses TRBV15 and TRBJ1-1, with 7 bases aligning to TRBD1. After removal of 4 bases from V and 4 bases from J, the junction contained 18 bases not matched to a gene. The germline CDR1 and CDR2 sequences are LNHNV and YYDKDF (reference sequence). The CDR3 sequence is 18 residues long. CDR3 DNA: TGTGCCACCAGCATCTTCACCGGGACAGAACAGAGGCGCACTGAAGCTTTCTTT. Encoded protein: CATSIFTGTEQRRTEAFF. Full variable domain (rest looked up from reference TRBV15 and TRBJ1-1): DAMVIQNPRYQVTQFGKPVTLSCSQTLNHNVMYWYQQKSSQAPKLLFHYYDKDFNNEADTPDNFQSRRPNTSFCFLDIRSPGLGDTAMYLCATSIFTGTEQRRTEAFFGQGTRLTVV.

The chain links TRBV6-6 to TRBJ1-2; D is possibly TRBD1 (5 bases). The CDR3 has 12 residues. CDR1 is MNHNY and CDR2 is SVGAGI in the germline V gene (reference sequence). V was clipped by 5 bases and J by 4 bases, with 8 bases between them. Written as DNA, the CDR3 is TGTGCCAGCAGTCAGCAGGGCTATGGCTACACCTTC. This encodes CASSQQGYGYTF.

In its sample, this clonotype was seen many times. The rearrangement joins TRBV27 to TRBJ2-3, with D hard to call. The V end lost 8 bases, the J end lost 6 bases, and 12 bases lay between the germline ends. Germline V gene lookup returns CDR1 MNHEY and CDR2 SMNVEV (reference sequence). This CDR3 spans 12 amino acids. For the CDR3, the DNA is TGTGCCAGCTCCCCTTTGGGCGATACGCAGTATTTT. This encodes CASSPLGDTQYF.

This chain uses TRBV12-3 or TRBV12-4 with TRBJ1-2; D gene unclear. Trimming took off 1 base at V and 3 bases at J, with 6 bases between the two ends. CDR3 size: 13 residues. The CDR3 region is CASSLDPDYGYTF. CDR3 DNA: TGTGCCAGCAGTTTAGACCCAGACTATGGCTACACCTTC.

The sample holds a few counts of this clonotype. The chain uses TRBV29-1 and TRBJ1-2, with 7 bases aligning to TRBD1. The CDR3 is 12 residues long. Unmatched junction bases numbered 4, after V lost 5 bases and J lost 4 bases. CDR1 and CDR2 (germline): SQVTM, ANQGSEA. The CDR3: CSVRQGVYGYTF. The CDR3 DNA is TGCAGCGTTCGACAGGGAGTCTATGGCTACACCTTC.

The table lists this clonotype with a few counts. The chain combines TRBV19 with TRBJ2-4; tentatively, D is TRBD1 (7 bases). The CDR3 is 16 residues long. With 5 bases removed from V and 0 bases from J, the gap between germline ends came to 14 bases. Looked up from germline, CDR1 is LNHDA and CDR2 is SQIVND (reference sequence). The CDR3 DNA sequence: TGTGCCAGTAGTGGGGGGACAGTTGTAGCCAAAAACATTCAGTACTTC. Protein product: CASSGGTVVAKNIQYF.

The chain recombines TRBV28 with TRBJ2-3; D gene unclear. V lost 6 bases, J lost 3 bases, and 10 bases lay in between. CDR3 length: 13 amino acids. Looked up from germline, CDR1 is MDHEN and CDR2 is SYDVKM. This chain's CDR3 is CASSTPVTDTQYF. The DNA for the CDR3 is TGTGCCAGCAGCACCCCAGTGACAGATACGCAGTATTTT. Drawing the rest from reference TRBV28 and TRBJ2-3, the complete variable domain is DVKVTQSSRYLVKRTGEKVFLECVQDMDHENMFWYRQDPGLGLRLIYFSYDVKMKEKGDIPEGYSVSREKKERFSLILESASTNQTSMYLCASSTPVTDTQYFGPGTRLTVL.

This clonotype was counted between two and nine times. The rearrangement uses TRBV6-1 and TRBJ2-3, with no clear D. The V and J ends lost 6 bases and 3 bases respectively, with 13 bases between them. Germline loops: CDR1 MNHNS, CDR2 SASEGT. There are 14 residues in the CDR3. The CDR3 region is CASRYWTETDTQYF. The CDR3 DNA follows: TGTGCCAGCAGATACTGGACCGAGACAGATACGCAGTATTTT.

The chain links TRBV9 to TRBJ1-4, with D perhaps matching TRBD1 (5 bases). The CDR3 spans 14 residues. Germline V gene lookup returns CDR1 SGDLS and CDR2 YYNGEE. The V and J ends lost 3 bases and 4 bases respectively, with 10 bases between them. CDR3 coding DNA: TGTGCCAGCAGCGCCTGGGACGGTAATGAAAAACTGTTTTTT. Translating gives CASSAWDGNEKLFF.

In this sample, this clonotype turned up a few times. The chain employs TRBV6-5 and TRBJ2-3, with a tentative D call TRBD2 (6 bases). Trimming took 6 bases from V and 3 from J, leaving 10 bases between them. This CDR3 contains 13 residues. The V gene's germline CDR1 is MNHEY and CDR2 SVGAGI. CDR3 bases: TGTGCCAGCAGCTACGGAGGGACAGATACGCAGTATTTT. Amino acids: CASSYGGTDTQYF.

This clonotype was observed a few times. This sequence joins TRBV4-2 and TRBJ2-6; 14 positions match TRBD2. CDR1 and CDR2 from the germline V gene are LGHNA and YNFKEQ. CDR3 length equals 18 residues. Trimming took 4 bases from V and 0 from J; bases not matched to a gene: 2. The CDR3 is CASSPTSGGASGANVLTF. The CDR3 DNA sequence: TGTGCCAGCAGCCCGACTAGCGGGGGGGCCTCTGGGGCCAACGTCCTGACTTTC.

The chain employs TRBV25-1 and TRBJ1-2; D remains ambiguous. CDR3 length: 13 amino acids. From germline, CDR1 is MGHDK and CDR2 SYGVNS. V lost 2 bases and J 11 bases, leaving 15 bases between the germline ends. CDR3 coding DNA: TGTGCCAGCAGTGAAATGGCGGACGTGGCTTACACCTTC. This codes for CASSEMADVAYTF.

The chain carries TRBV20-1 and TRBJ1-1; 8 bases agree with TRBD1. This CDR3 comprises 14 residues. V gave up 6 bases and J gave up 3 bases; unmatched junction bases: 9. Germline values: CDR1 DFQATT, CDR2 SNEGSKA (reference sequence). The CDR3 region is CSARSGQDHTEAFF. The CDR3, as DNA: TGCAGTGCCCGCTCGGGACAGGACCACACTGAAGCTTTCTTT.